The sample holds a few counts of the clone carrying this T cell receptor beta chain. The record originates from a study of blood T cells in healthy people across ages. For the second PCR, which ran for about 7 to 11 cycles, a sample-barcoded 5' primer and a J-beta primer mix were used. A single record per CDR3 protein comes from TCRdb applying MiXCR to the 5' RACE reads. The sample lists 750,000 to 850,000 distinct CDR3 sequences; approximately 25% were seen once. Germline CDR1 is SGHTA and CDR2 is FQGNSA. This CDR3 is 13 amino acids long. V lost 5 bases and J 2 bases, leaving 10 bases between the germline ends. Separately, the same data were catalogued under a study of T cells of mothers and their children. As reported in that work: Samples were obtained from three healthy Caucasian mothers and their six children.

This clonotype originated in a boy younger than 18 in good health. Sequencing was carried out using blood. The chain links TRBV7-2 to TRBJ2-7; possibly TRBD1 for D (6 bases). For the CDR3, the DNA is TGTGCCAGCAGCCCTAAGGGGGCCTACGAGCAGTACTTC. As protein: CASSPKGAYEQYF.